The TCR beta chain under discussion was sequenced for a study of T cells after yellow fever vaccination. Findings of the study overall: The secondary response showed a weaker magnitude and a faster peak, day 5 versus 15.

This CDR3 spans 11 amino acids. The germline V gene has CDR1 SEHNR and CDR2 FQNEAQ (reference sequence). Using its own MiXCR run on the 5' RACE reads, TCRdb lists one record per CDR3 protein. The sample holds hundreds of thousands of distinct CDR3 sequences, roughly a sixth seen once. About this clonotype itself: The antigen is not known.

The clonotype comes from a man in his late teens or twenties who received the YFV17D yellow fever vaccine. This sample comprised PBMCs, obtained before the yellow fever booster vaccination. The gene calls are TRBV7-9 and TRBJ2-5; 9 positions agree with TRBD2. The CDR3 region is CTRGGEETQYF. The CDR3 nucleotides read TGTACGCGGGGGGGAGAGGAGACCCAGTACTTC.